Listed below are T cell receptor beta chains from one sample, sequenced in a study of control samples from healthy donors and cancer patients. Generated by immunoSEQ multiplex PCR, the TCRdb table keeps only in-frame clones and is missing some. The profile covers roughly 190,000 clones, with around 93% appearing a single time and approximately 2% taken by the ten largest. Sample: blood. The receptors derive from a man in his thirties or forties in good health. CDR3s include the opening cysteine and the closing phenylalanine or tryptophan. A D gene is named only where the DNA matches it firmly. Rows may omit the clone size; those that give it use once, few, many or a size class.

v_gene	j_gene	d_gene	abundance	CDR3nt	CDR3aa
TRBV6-6	TRBJ2-7	TRBD1	-	TGTGCCAGCAGGGGGGGACAGGGGCCCTCCTACGAGCAGTACTTC	CASRGGQGPSYEQYF
TRBV15	TRBJ2-7	-	-	TGTGCCACCAGCTTTCGGCCGGGACACTACGAGCAGTACTTC	CATSFRPGHYEQYF
TRBV18	TRBJ1-1	-	-	TGTGCCAGCTCACCAACCAGGGACACTGAAGCTTTCTTT	CASSPTRDTEAFF
TRBV5-1	TRBJ1-3	-	once	TGCGCCAGCAGCTCCGTCACAGGGCCGCCAAACACCATATATTTT	CASSSVTGPPNTIYF
TRBV27	TRBJ1-4	-	-	TGTGCCAGCAGTATGTTCGGGACCCCTCTTGGGGAAAAACTGTTTTTT	CASSMFGTPLGEKLFF
TRBV18	TRBJ1-3	-	-	TGTGCCAGCTCACCACCGGGGCACGTCTCTGGAAACACCATATATTTT	CASSPPGHVSGNTIYF
TRBV3-1/TRBV3-2	TRBJ2-1	-	once	TGTGCCAGCACCAAAAACGGAGGGGGTAACTCCTACAATGAGCAGTTCTTC	CASTKNGGGNSYNEQFF
TRBV7-9	TRBJ1-1	-	-	TGTGCCAGCAGCTTAGGGGTCGATCCCTATGAAGCTTTCTTT	CASSLGVDPYEAFF
TRBV25-1	TRBJ1-2	-	-	TGTGCCAGCAGTTCGGGGGGCCAGGGTCATGGCTACACCTTC	CASSSGGQGHGYTF
TRBV24-1	TRBJ2-1	TRBD1	-	TGTGCCACCAGTGATTCCGGCAGGGGGATCTACAATGAGCAGTTCTTC	CATSDSGRGIYNEQFF
TRBV19	TRBJ1-2	TRBD1	-	TGTGCCAGTAGTGATCCGGGACAGGGAGTGGGTGGCTACACCTTC	CASSDPGQGVGGYTF
TRBV5-4	TRBJ2-1	TRBD2	few	TGTGCCAGCAGCTCACAGACTAGCGGGGGGCCAAAGTTCTTC	CASSSQTSGGPKFF
TRBV15	TRBJ2-3	TRBD2	-	TGTGCCACCAGCAGACTAGCGGGGGGGGGCACAGATACGCAGTATTTT	CATSRLAGGGTDTQYF
TRBV7-3	TRBJ2-1	-	-	TGTGCCAGCAGCCTCGACTACAATCACAATGAGCAGTTCTTC	CASSLDYNHNEQFF
TRBV7-2	TRBJ2-1	-	once	TGTGCCAGCAGCTGGCGTTACAATGAGCAGTTCTTC	CASSWRYNEQFF
TRBV6-1	TRBJ1-6	TRBD1	-	TGTGCCAGCAGTGCGGGGACAGGGGGGGGTGGCTATAATTCACCCCTCCACTTT	CASSAGTGGGGYNSPLHF
TRBV13	TRBJ2-2	-	-	TGTGCCAGCAGCTTACAGGGGTTTGGCACCGGGGAGCTGTTTTTT	CASSLQGFGTGELFF
TRBV27	TRBJ1-2	-	-	TGTGCCAGCAGTTTACTCGCAGGGACGGATGGCTACACCTTC	CASSLLAGTDGYTF
TRBV6-5	TRBJ2-2	-	once	TGTGCCAGCAGTTACAAACTCATGAACACCGGGGAGCTGTTTTTT	CASSYKLMNTGELFF
TRBV11-3	TRBJ2-3	TRBD2	-	TGTGCCAGCAGCTTGGGACTAGCGGGCCGCTACACAGATACGCAGTATTTT	CASSLGLAGRYTDTQYF
TRBV7-2	TRBJ1-1	-	-	TGTGCCAGCAGCCTCGTACGGACAGAAGCTTTCTTT	CASSLVRTEAFF
TRBV11-2	TRBJ2-1	-	-	TGTGCCAGCAGCTTAGTATTCGGGACGGTGAATGAGCAGTTCTTC	CASSLVFGTVNEQFF
TRBV28	TRBJ1-6	-	-	TGTGCCAGCAGTCCACAAACGGGACATTCACCCCTCCACTTT	CASSPQTGHSPLHF
TRBV11-2	TRBJ2-7	-	-	TGTGCCAGCAGCTTAGTGGCCGGGAGCAGATTCGCCTACGAGCAGTACTTC	CASSLVAGSRFAYEQYF
TRBV7-8	TRBJ1-3	-	-	TGTGCCAGCAGCTTGGGTGGACAGCGAAACACCATATATTTT	CASSLGGQRNTIYF
TRBV20-1	TRBJ1-2	-	few	TGCAGTGCTAGTCCGACCCTCGCGTCCTATGGCTACACCTTC	CSASPTLASYGYTF
TRBV7-2	TRBJ2-1	TRBD2	once	TGTGCCAGCAGCCAAGTCGGTAGCGGGGTTGACGAGCAGTTCTTC	CASSQVGSGVDEQFF
TRBV10-3	TRBJ2-3	TRBD2	-	TGTGCCATCAGTGGTCGGGGACTAGCGGTGCCCTCTAGCACAGATACGCAGTATTTT	CAISGRGLAVPSSTDTQYF
TRBV24-1	TRBJ2-7	-	-	TGTGCCACCAGTGATGGTGGGGGAGAGCAGTACTTC	CATSDGGGEQYF
TRBV7-9	TRBJ2-2	TRBD1	once	TGTGCCAGCAGCTTTCTTGGGACAGGGGACACCGGGGAGCTGTTTTTT	CASSFLGTGDTGELFF
TRBV3-1/TRBV3-2	TRBJ2-7	-	-	TGTGCCAGCAGCCAAGATCCAGCCTACGAGCAGTACTTC	CASSQDPAYEQYF
TRBV3-1/TRBV3-2	TRBJ1-5	-	-	TGTGCCAGCAGCCAAGATCTTAATCAGCCCCAGCATTTT	CASSQDLNQPQHF
TRBV2	TRBJ1-4	-	-	TGTGCCAGCACGGACAGTATTGTCTCGGTGAGGCTGTTTTTT	CASTDSIVSVRLFF
TRBV7-9	TRBJ1-2	TRBD1	-	TGTGCCAGCAGCCAGGGACAGACCTATGGCTACACCTTC	CASSQGQTYGYTF
TRBV5-1	TRBJ2-7	TRBD2	-	TGCGCCAGCAGCGGTGGGACTAGCGGGTCGTCCGAGCAGTACTTC	CASSGGTSGSSEQYF
TRBV30	TRBJ2-1	-	-	TGTGCCTGGGGGCTCTATTATGAGCAGTTCTTC	CAWGLYYEQFF
TRBV9	TRBJ2-3	TRBD2	once	TGTGCCAGCAGCTATCGAGCGGGGGCCGGTAGCACAGATACGCAGTATTTT	CASSYRAGAGSTDTQYF
TRBV5-1	TRBJ1-1	-	-	TGCGCCAGCAGCTTGGGGCTGTTAGGGGCTGAAGCTTTCTTT	CASSLGLLGAEAFF
TRBV9	TRBJ1-3	TRBD1	-	TGTGCCAGCAGCGCCCGGGACAGCTCTGGAAACACCATATATTTT	CASSARDSSGNTIYF
TRBV5-1	TRBJ1-1	-	-	TGCGCCAGCAGCTCGGGTAAGGGTGGCACTGAAGCTTTCTTT	CASSSGKGGTEAFF
TRBV6-5	TRBJ2-1	TRBD1	-	TGTGCCAGCCGATCCCCCGGGACAGCCTACAATGAGCAGTTCTTC	CASRSPGTAYNEQFF
TRBV19	TRBJ1-1	-	-	TGTGCCAGTAGTAGGAGAGGGACCACTGAAGCTTTCTTT	CASSRRGTTEAFF
TRBV6-2/TRBV6-3	TRBJ2-6	TRBD2	-	TGTGCCAGCAGCCCCCTAGCGGGGGTGACCTCTGGGGCCAACGTCCTGACTTTC	CASSPLAGVTSGANVLTF
TRBV6-5	TRBJ1-2	-	-	TGTGCCAGCAGTTACACGTCCCCGAACTATGGCTACACCTTC	CASSYTSPNYGYTF
TRBV28	TRBJ2-7	TRBD1	-	TGTGCCAGCCTTAACCGGGACAGGGGGTACGAGCAGTACTTC	CASLNRDRGYEQYF
TRBV5-1	TRBJ2-1	TRBD1	-	TGCGCCAGCAGCTGGAATGGACAGGGAGATGAGCAGTTCTTC	CASSWNGQGDEQFF
TRBV10-1	TRBJ2-4	-	-	TGCGCCAGCAGTGAGAGGGGCACAGACATTCAGTACTTC	CASSERGTDIQYF
TRBV29-1	TRBJ2-2	-	-	TGCAGCGTTGCCAGGCCAAACACCGGGGAGCTGTTTTTT	CSVARPNTGELFF
TRBV6-5	TRBJ1-1	-	-	TGTGCCAGCGTTCGAGGGTTCAACACTGAAGCTTTCTTT	CASVRGFNTEAFF
TRBV2	TRBJ1-2	TRBD1	-	TGTGCCAGCAGGGGGGACAGGTCCTATGGCTACACCTTC	CASRGDRSYGYTF
TRBV13	TRBJ1-3	-	-	TGTGCCAGCAGCTTAGGTGTACCCTCTGGAAACACCATATATTTT	CASSLGVPSGNTIYF
TRBV12-3/TRBV12-4	TRBJ2-3	-	once	TGTGCCAGCAGTTACGGGGTGGGAGATACGCAGTATTTT	CASSYGVGDTQYF
TRBV27	TRBJ2-7	-	-	TGTGCCAGCCCCGACCCGGGGGTGGACGAGCAGTACTTC	CASPDPGVDEQYF
TRBV27	TRBJ2-7	-	-	TGTGCCAGCAGTGGCCCCTTAAAGCAGTACTTC	CASSGPLKQYF